This T cell receptor beta chain is drawn from a study of blood T cell repertoires in COVID-19. About the study: Samples came from the United States, Italy and Spain, spanning acute and convalescent COVID-19.

From germline, CDR1 is LGHNT and CDR2 FRNRAP. This CDR3 spans 14 amino acids. The germline V and J ends were trimmed by 1 base and 1 base, with 7 bases remaining between them. Authors' data handling: Nucleated cell counts were estimated from reference gene primer amplification. The method was immunoSEQ multiplex PCR; TCRdb's version includes in-frame clones alone and lacks a portion of them. Clone size and V and J calls were adopted from that table, with D and trimming inferred from the DNA. Seen here are about 190,000 clones, roughly 89% observed once, and the top ten hold roughly 6.7%. The specimen sequenced was peripheral blood. The chain uses TRBV12-5 and TRBJ1-1; D is ambiguous. This receptor was identified in a middle-aged man with acute or convalescent COVID-19. CDR3 sequence: CASGLGSRNTEAFF. The CDR3 DNA reads as TGTGCTAGTGGTTTGGGCTCGCGGAACACTGAAGCTTTCTTT.